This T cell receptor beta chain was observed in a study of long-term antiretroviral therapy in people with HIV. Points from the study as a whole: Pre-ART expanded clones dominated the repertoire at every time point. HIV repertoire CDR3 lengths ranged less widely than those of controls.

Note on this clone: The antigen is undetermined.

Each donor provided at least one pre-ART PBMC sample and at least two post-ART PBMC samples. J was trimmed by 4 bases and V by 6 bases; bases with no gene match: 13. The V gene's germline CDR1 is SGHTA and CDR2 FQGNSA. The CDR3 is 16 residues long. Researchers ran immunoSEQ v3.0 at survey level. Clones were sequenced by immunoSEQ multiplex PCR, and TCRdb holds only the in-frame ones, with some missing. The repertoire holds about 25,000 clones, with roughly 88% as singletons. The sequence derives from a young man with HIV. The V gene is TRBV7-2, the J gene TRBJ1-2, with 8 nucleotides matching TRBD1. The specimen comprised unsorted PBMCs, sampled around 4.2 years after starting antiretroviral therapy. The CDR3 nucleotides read TGTGCCAGCAGACCACCCGGGACAGGATATCTCTATGGCTACACCTTC. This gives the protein CASRPPGTGYLYGYTF.